The 20 T cell receptor beta chains given below trace back to one sample, sequenced in a study of CD8+CD57+ T cells in acquired aplastic anemia (dated by TCRdb to the late 2010s). Expansion of CD8+CD57+ cells had been shown by flow cytometry in the patients chosen for sequencing. The sequencer listed for this sample is Illumina HiSeq 2000. Profiling of TCR beta VDJ combinations and CDR3 sequences used genomic DNA as the template. TCRdb reprocessed the public reads (quality trimming at Q25 with fastp, clone calling with MiXCR) and kept in-frame beta chains. Entries that share a CDR3 protein sequence are merged under the most common genes and DNA. A total of fewer than 250,000 distinct CDR3 sequences appear in this sample, more than 45% of them only once. The ten largest clones take up 7% to 10% of the sample. The material sequenced was sorted CD4+, CD8+, or CD8+CD57+ T cells (not recorded which) from PBMCs. These receptors were taken from a human donor with aplastic anemia.

This clonotype has at least ten counts. This chain links TRBV5-6 with TRBJ2-7; perhaps D is TRBD1 or TRBD2 (6 bases each). In germline, CDR1 is SGHDT, CDR2 YYEEEE. Trimming removed 6 bases at V and 0 bases at J, with 16 bases between. The CDR3 spans 15 residues. CDR3 protein: CASNYGGLGSYEQYF. CDR3 nucleotides: TGTGCCAGCAACTACGGGGGCCTCGGCTCCTACGAGCAGTACTTC.

This clonotype was seen ten or more times. The J gene is TRBJ1-2, the V gene TRBV29-1; D is unresolved. CDR3 length: 13 residues. Trimming pared 2 bases from V and 7 bases from J, leaving 14 bases between. Germline CDR1 is SQVTM and CDR2 is ANQGSEA. The CDR3 here is CSVEKSLMGGYTF. CDR3 in DNA: TGCAGCGTTGAAAAGAGCCTAATGGGTGGCTACACCTTC.

This clonotype showed up many times. The CDR3 region has the DNA TGTGCCAGCAGGCAGGGGACTCAGTACGAGCAGTACTTC. Translation gives CASRQGTQYEQYF. This chain uses TRBV7-9 with TRBJ2-7; the D gene could be TRBD1 or TRBD2 (6 bases each). V dropped 6 bases and J dropped 4 bases, with 13 bases sitting between them. The V gene's germline CDR1 is SEHNR and CDR2 FQNEAQ (reference sequence). The CDR3 spans 13 residues.

This clonotype was observed many times. This sequence joins TRBV24-1 and TRBJ1-4; no reliable D call. The CDR3 loop spans 16 amino acids. V dropped 3 bases and J dropped 0 bases, with 10 bases sitting between them. Looked up from germline, CDR1 is KGHDR and CDR2 is SFDVKD. The CDR3 sequence is CATSDNSAATNEKLFF. The CDR3 nucleotides read TGTGCCACCAGTGATAACTCAGCAGCAACTAATGAAAAACTGTTTTTT.

This clonotype showed up just once. Mismatch with germline at one junction end may stem from a read error. This rearrangement joins TRBV9 to TRBJ2-5; possibly TRBD1 for D (6 bases). CDR3 size: 16 residues. Germline V gene lookup returns CDR1 SGDLS and CDR2 YYNGEE. CDR3: CASSPRGGSTGETQCF. The CDR3 bases are TGTGCCAGCAGCCCCAGGGGTGGGTCGACTGGAGAGACCCAGTGCTTC.

On this clonotype: A read error may produce the germline difference seen at one junction end. J is TRBJ1-2 and V is TRBV19, with TRBD1 matching 7 bases. The germline CDR1 and CDR2 sequences are LNHDA and SQIVND (reference sequence). CDR3 length equals 12 residues. The CDR3 DNA reads TGTGCCAGTAGTATGGGGACAGATGGCTACGCCTTC. Translated: CASSMGTDGYAF.

The chain recombines TRBV20-1 with TRBJ2-7, with a weak D call TRBD2 (6 bases). Per the germline V gene, CDR1 is DFQATT and CDR2 is SNEGSKA (reference sequence). CDR3 length: 13 amino acids. V lost 6 bases and J lost 5, with 17 bases in between. In nucleotides, the CDR3 is TGCAGTGCCCGGGACTGGGACGTCCACGAGCAGTACTTC. This encodes CSARDWDVHEQYF.

This clonotype was seen many times. This rearrangement joins TRBV6-6 to TRBJ1-5, with D possibly matching TRBD1 (5 bases). The CDR3 length is 13 residues. CDR1 MNHNY and CDR2 SVGAGI come from the germline V gene (reference sequence). The V gene lost 4 bases and the J gene lost 6 bases, with 10 bases spanning the gap. This chain's CDR3 is CASSSGWGQPQHF. The CDR3 DNA sequence: TGTGCCAGCAGTTCAGGGTGGGGTCAGCCCCAGCATTTT.

In its sample, this clonotype was seen many times. The chain employs TRBV19 and TRBJ2-4; 7 bases line up with TRBD1. Germline CDR1 LNHDA, CDR2 SQIVND (reference sequence). After removal of 6 bases from V and 0 bases from J, the junction contained 14 bases not matched to a gene. This CDR3 is built from 18 residues. The CDR3 spells CASSNRGRDSTAKNIQYF. The CDR3 DNA sequence: TGTGCCAGTAGCAACAGGGGCCGTGATTCTACAGCCAAAAACATTCAGTACTTC. Variable domain in full (rest from reference TRBV19 and TRBJ2-4): DGGITQSPKYLFRKEGQNVTLSCEQNLNHDAMYWYRQDPGQGLRLIYYSQIVNDFQKGDIAEGYSVSREKKESFPLTVTSAQKNPTAFYLCASSNRGRDSTAKNIQYFGAGTRLSVL.

Ten or more counts support this clonotype. V and J are TRBV9 and TRBJ1-3; 7 bases are shared with TRBD1. The CDR3 sequence is 17 residues long. Losses at the gene ends were 3 bases for V and 1 base for J; bases not matched to a gene: 10. CDR1 SGDLS and CDR2 YYNGEE come from the germline V gene. This CDR3 reads CASSETGTESSGNTIYF. CDR3 nucleotides: TGTGCCAGCAGCGAGACTGGGACAGAGTCTTCTGGAAACACCATATATTTT.

This chain uses TRBV6-6 with TRBJ1-6; D unclear. V shed 6 bases and J shed 6 bases, with 9 bases lying between them. The CDR3 consists of 13 residues. The germline CDR1 and CDR2 sequences are MNHNY and SVGAGI (reference sequence). The CDR3 reads CASRRHFNSPLHF. CDR3 coding DNA: TGTGCCAGCAGGCGACATTTTAATTCACCCCTCCACTTT.

This clonotype was observed many times. The rearrangement links TRBV7-9 to TRBJ2-2, with 10 bases matching TRBD1. The CDR3 has 16 residues. Germline-derived CDR1 and CDR2 are SEHNR and FQNEAQ (reference sequence). The junction had 9 bases not matched to a gene; V was cut back by 5 bases and J by 6 bases. The CDR3 DNA sequence: TGTGCCAGCAGCCGACAGGGGGCGGTTTGGTCCGGGGAGCTGTTTTTT. Its protein product is CASSRQGAVWSGELFF.

Many counts were recorded for this clonotype. As DNA, the CDR3 is TGTGCCAGCAGCTTTGGGTCGTCAGGGGTTAGGGGAGAGACCCAGTACTTC. Amino acid sequence: CASSFGSSGVRGETQYF. J is TRBJ2-5 and V is TRBV5-6; D might be TRBD1 (6 bases). V was cut by 2 bases and J by 4 bases, with 21 bases left in between. The CDR3 runs to 17 residues. Per the germline V gene, CDR1 is SGHDT and CDR2 is YYEEEE.

Only a few counts were recorded for this clonotype. This chain links TRBV7-2 with TRBJ2-2; no reliable D call. Trimming took 2 bases from V and 2 from J, leaving 6 bases between them. CDR3 length: 14 amino acids. Looked up from germline, CDR1 is SGHTA and CDR2 is FQGNSA. This CDR3 reads CASSLRPNTGELFF. CDR3 DNA sequence: TGTGCCAGCAGCTTACGACCCAACACCGGGGAGCTGTTTTTT. The variable domain in full, with the rest retrieved from reference TRBV7-2 and TRBJ2-2, is GAGVSQSPSNKVTEKGKDVELRCDPISGHTALYWYRQSLGQGLEFLIYFQGNSAPDKSGLPSDRFSAERTGGSVSTLTIQRTQQEDSAVYLCASSLRPNTGELFFGEGSRLTVL.

This clonotype was observed many times. The chain recombines TRBV7-9 with TRBJ2-7; perhaps TRBD1 as D (5 bases). Germline V CDR1 and CDR2: SEHNR, FQNEAQ (reference sequence). Deletions cut 4 bases from V and 0 bases from J, with 7 bases between. This CDR3 has 13 amino acids. This CDR3 is CASSWGVSYEQYF. DNA of the CDR3: TGTGCCAGCAGCTGGGGCGTCTCCTACGAGCAGTACTTC.

This clonotype was recorded a few times. The chain carries TRBV28 and TRBJ1-5, with 10 bases aligning to TRBD1. Germline V gene sequence: CDR1 MDHEN, CDR2 SYDVKM. The ends lost 6 bases at V and 6 bases at J; junction bases unmatched: 8. This CDR3 comprises 15 residues. The CDR3 DNA follows: TGTGCCAGCAGGCCTCCGACAGGGGGCACTCAGCCCCAGCATTTT. Protein product: CASRPPTGGTQPQHF.

This chain connects TRBV2 to TRBJ1-5, with D tentatively TRBD1 (5 bases). This CDR3 is built from 16 residues. Trimming shortened V by 6 bases and J by 3 bases, and 18 bases separated the two germline ends. CDR1 SNHLY and CDR2 FYNNEI come from the germline V gene. This CDR3 reads CASRVGRQGPNQPQHF. CDR3 coding DNA: TGTGCCAGCAGGGTAGGACGGCAGGGTCCCAATCAGCCCCAGCATTTT.

Note on this clonotype: The junction shows a germline mismatch at one end, possibly a read error. CDR3 loop: CASSFKGQNEQLF. CDR3 DNA: TGTGCTAGCAGCTTCAAAGGACAAAATGAGCAGCTCTTC. J is TRBJ2-1 and V is TRBV7-8; a weak D match, TRBD1 (5 bases). CDR1 and CDR2 from the germline V gene are SGHVS and FQNEAQ. The CDR3 runs to 13 residues.

This clonotype was seen a single time. The chain joins TRBV29-1 to TRBJ1-2; 9 bases match TRBD1. The CDR3 is 11 amino acids. CDR1 and CDR2 from the germline V gene are SQVTM and ANQGSEA. The ends lost 6 bases at V and 4 bases at J; junction bases unmatched: 0. DNA of the CDR3: TGCAGCGTACAGGGGGCCTATGGCTACACCTTC. Protein product: CSVQGAYGYTF.

The chain combines TRBV2 with TRBJ2-3; the D gene is possibly TRBD1 (5 bases). CDR1 is SNHLY, CDR2 FYNNEI, per germline. Between the trimmed V and J ends, which lost 8 bases and 14 bases, there was a span of 23 bases. The CDR3 spans 13 residues. The DNA of the CDR3 is TGTGCCAGCCGAAGAACGACAGTCGGTACCCTGTATTTT. As protein: CASRRTTVGTLYF.